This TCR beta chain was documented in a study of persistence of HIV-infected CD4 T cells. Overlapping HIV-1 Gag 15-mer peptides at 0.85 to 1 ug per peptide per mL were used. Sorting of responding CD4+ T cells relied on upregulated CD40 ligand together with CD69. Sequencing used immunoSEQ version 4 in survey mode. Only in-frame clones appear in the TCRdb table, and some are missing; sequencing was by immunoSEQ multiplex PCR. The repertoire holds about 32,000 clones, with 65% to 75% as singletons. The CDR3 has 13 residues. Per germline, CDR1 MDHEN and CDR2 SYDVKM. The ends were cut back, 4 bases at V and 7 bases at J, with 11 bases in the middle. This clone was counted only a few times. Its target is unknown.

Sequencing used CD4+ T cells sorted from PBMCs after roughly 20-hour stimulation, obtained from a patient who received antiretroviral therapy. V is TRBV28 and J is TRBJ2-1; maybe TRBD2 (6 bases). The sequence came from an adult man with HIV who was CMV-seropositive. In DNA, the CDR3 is TGTGCCAGCAGTTCTGCGGGGTCGAATGAGCAGTTCTTC. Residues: CASSSAGSNEQFF.